Given below is one T cell receptor beta chain in context. What it binds is not known. Profiling relied on immunoSEQ multiplex PCR, and the TCRdb table lists in-frame clones only, not all of them. This table holds 40,000 to 45,000 clones, more than 80% found once. This entry belongs to a study of OX40 agonist ivuxolimab in advanced cancers. Overall study: Patients were dosed intravenously with ivuxolimab at 0.01 to 10 mg/kg every 2 weeks. Head and neck, renal cell, melanoma or hepatocellular carcinoma were the cancers that dose-escalation patients had. Study-level findings and limits: Partial responders at 0.1-3.0 mg/kg had among the lowest clonal expansion.

Per the germline V gene, CDR1 is SGHNT and CDR2 is YYREEE (reference sequence). This CDR3 is 15 amino acids long. V gave up 0 bases and J gave up 1 base, with 11 bases separating them. The V call is TRBV5-4, the J call TRBJ2-7; possible D gene TRBD1, 6 bases. The material sequenced was CD4+ or CD8+ T cells sorted from blood, taken in a trial of the OX40 agonist ivuxolimab. This clonotype was sampled from an adult with an advanced solid tumor such as melanoma, head and neck, liver or kidney cancer. The CDR3 region has the DNA TGTGCCAGCAGCTTGGAGCCAGGGGTTTCCTACGAGCAGTACTTC. It yields the protein CASSLEPGVSYEQYF.